This T cell receptor beta chain is from a study of PD-1 blockade in classical Hodgkin lymphoma. Findings of the study overall: Factors driving the repertoire differences, possibly disease activity or prior therapy, remain undefined. Those achieving complete response showed baseline diversity like newly diagnosed patients.

This clone was observed a handful of times. Its antigen is unidentified. V lost 9 bases and J 2 bases, leaving 10 bases between the germline ends. This CDR3 region has 12 residues. Germline V lookup: CDR1 SEHNR, CDR2 FQNEAQ (reference sequence). All patients relapsed after autologous stem cell transplantation, and brentuximab vedotin exposure varied. After PBMCs were thawed, their CD8+ T cells were isolated by magnetic negative selection. Complete response, partial response or progressive disease constituted the best response categories observed. Sequencing was performed with immunoSEQ multiplex PCR; in TCRdb, only in-frame clones are kept and a portion is missing. The sample consists of 8,000 or so clones, 86% of them appearing once.

The gene calls are TRBV7-9 and TRBJ2-5, with a possible D match to TRBD1 (5 bases). Sequenced material: CD8+ T cells from blood, taken at baseline. The source is a human donor with classical Hodgkin lymphoma. The CDR3 DNA follows: TGTGCCAGTAGGGGAAGTCAAGAGACCCAGTACTTC. Its translation: CASRGSQETQYF.